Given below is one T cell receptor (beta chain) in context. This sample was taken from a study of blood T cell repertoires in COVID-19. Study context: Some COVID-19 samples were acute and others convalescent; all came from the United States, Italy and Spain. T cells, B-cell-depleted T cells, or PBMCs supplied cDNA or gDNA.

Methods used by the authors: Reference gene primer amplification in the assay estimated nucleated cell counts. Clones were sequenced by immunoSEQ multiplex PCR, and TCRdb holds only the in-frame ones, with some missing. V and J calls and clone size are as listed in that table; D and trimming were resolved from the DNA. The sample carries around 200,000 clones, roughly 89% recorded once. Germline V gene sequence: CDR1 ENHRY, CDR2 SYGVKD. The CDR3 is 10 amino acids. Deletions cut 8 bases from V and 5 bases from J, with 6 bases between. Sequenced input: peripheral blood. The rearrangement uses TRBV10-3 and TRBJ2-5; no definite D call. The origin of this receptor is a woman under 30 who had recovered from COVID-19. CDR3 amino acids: CAICGETQYF. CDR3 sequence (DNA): TGTGCCATCTGCGGCGAGACCCAGTACTTC.